One and the same sample provided the 16 T cell receptor beta chains below, sequenced in a study of T cells in women clearing cervical HPV infection. Using immunoSEQ multiplex PCR, the repertoire was profiled, and TCRdb retains in-frame clones only, with some absent. Listed are about 19,000 clones; roughly 5.2% falls within the top ten. Sample: blood buffy coat. The receptors come from a woman between 18 and 75 years old with a cervical HPV16 infection that either progressed to CIN3+ or cleared (not recorded which).

Concerning this clone: One end of the junction varies from germline; a read error may be responsible. The read ends 3 residues shy of where the CDR3 ends; the end is completed using the germline J gene. Other DNA sequences within the sample encode an identical CDR3. V and J are TRBV20-1 and TRBJ1-3; 7 bases agree with TRBD1. The CDR3 sequence is 13 residues long. CDR1 and CDR2 (germline): DFQATT, SNEGSKA (reference sequence). CDR3 DNA (partial): TGCAGTGCTTCCGACAGGGCAGGAAACACT. Translation: CSASDRAGNT. The complete CDR3 protein is CSASDRAGNTIYF.

A word on this clone: The CDR3 extends 3 residues past the end of the read, so its final part is completed from the germline J gene. V and J are TRBV2 and TRBJ2-2, with TRBD1 matching 7 bases. Germline CDR1 reads SNHLY; CDR2 reads FYNNEI. This CDR3 is built from 15 residues. Incomplete CDR3 DNA: TGTGCCAGCAGTGAGGGGGACAGAGAGAATGAAAAG. Protein sequence: CASSEGDRENEK. The CDR3 in full is CASSEGDRENEKLFF.

As for this clone: The read finishes 3 residues shy of the CDR3 end, and the germline J gene is used to complete it. The gene calls are TRBV30 and TRBJ2-2, with TRBD1 matching 8 bases. Germline-derived CDR1 and CDR2 are GTSNPN and SVGIG (reference sequence). The CDR3 sequence is 13 residues long. The covered CDR3 bases are TGTGCCCAAAAGACAGGGGCTAATGAAAAG. It is translated as CAQKTGANEK. In full, the CDR3 reads CAQKTGANEKLFF.

Comment on this clone: The CDR3 end lies 3 residues beyond the end of the read and is filled in from the germline J gene. The rearrangement joins TRBV15 to TRBJ1-4; D perhaps matches TRBD1 (6 bases). The V and J ends lost 1 base and 4 bases respectively, with 7 bases between them. The V gene's germline CDR1 is LNHNV and CDR2 YYDKDF (reference sequence). The CDR3 is 14 amino acids. The DNA read from the CDR3 is TGTGCCACCAGCAGAGGACAGGTTAATGAAAAA. Translation gives CATSRGQVNEK. The entire CDR3 protein is CATSRGQVNEKLFF.

For this clone: The CDR3 is cut off 3 residues early in the read; its end comes from the germline J gene. V and J are TRBV6-1 and TRBJ2-3, with TRBD2 matching 9 bases. The CDR3 totals 15 residues. Germline trimming cut 4 bases from V and 2 bases from J; bases unmatched to any gene: 4. The germline V gene encodes CDR1 MNHNS and CDR2 SASEGT. The CDR3 here is CASSVVAGATDTQYF. The CDR3 bases that were read are TGTGCCAGCAGTGTGGTAGCGGGGGCCACAGATACG.

Comments on this clone: The read falls 3 residues short of the CDR3 end, and the missing part is taken from the germline J gene. This chain joins TRBV7-6 and TRBJ1-3, with D possibly TRBD1 on 5 matching bases. Germline CDR1 reads SGHVS; CDR2 reads FNYEAQ. The CDR3 runs to 16 residues. The ends were cut back, 2 bases at V and 0 bases at J, with 11 bases in the middle. The CDR3 spells CASSLQGLASGNTIYF. The sequenced part of the CDR3 DNA is TGTGCCAGCAGCTTACAGGGATTGGCCTCTGGAAACACC.

As to this clone: The read finishes 3 residues shy of the CDR3 end, and the germline J gene is used to complete it. The chain has TRBV5-4 and TRBJ2-3, with 9 bases fitting TRBD1. The CDR3 extends over 15 amino acids. CDR1 is SGHNT, CDR2 YYREEE, per germline (reference sequence). CDR3 in amino acids: CASSPSQGAGETQYF. The sequenced part of the CDR3 DNA is TGTGCCAGCAGCCCTTCACAGGGGGCGGGAGAGACG.

Note on this clone: The CDR3 extends 3 residues past the end of the read, so its final part is completed from the germline J gene. This chain links TRBV12-3 or TRBV12-4 with TRBJ2-1, with 8 bases matching TRBD2. The CDR3 loop spans 14 amino acids. J lost 7 bases, V lost 8 bases, and 10 bases had no gene match. The sequenced CDR3 bases are TGTGCCAGCGCTTTTGCGGGGGGAAAAAATGAG. Translating gives CASAFAGGKNE. The CDR3, in full, reads CASAFAGGKNEQFF.

In regard to this clone: The sequence runs out 3 residues before the end of the CDR3; the remainder is reconstructed from the germline J gene. The rearrangement joins TRBV20-1 to TRBJ1-1; 7 bases agree with TRBD1. The CDR3 contains 16 residues. V lost 1 base, J lost 0 bases, and 8 bases stayed unmatched. Per the germline V gene, CDR1 is DFQATT and CDR2 is SNEGSKA (reference sequence). The CDR3 protein is CSARGSGGLMNTEAFF. CDR3 DNA (partial): TGCAGTGCTAGAGGGTCAGGGGGACTCATGAACACTGAA.

To note about this clone: The read finishes 3 residues shy of the CDR3 end, and the germline J gene is used to complete it. The chain couples TRBV5-4 to TRBJ2-7, with 11 bases identical to TRBD1. Per the germline V gene, CDR1 is SGHNT and CDR2 is YYREEE (reference sequence). This CDR3 comprises 14 residues. The ends lost 4 bases at V and 6 bases at J; junction bases unmatched: 6. The part of the CDR3 DNA that was read is TGTGCCAGCAGCCCACACGGGACAGGGGGCGAG. Translating gives CASSPHGTGGE. The entire CDR3 protein is CASSPHGTGGEQYF. The entire variable domain, with the rest obtained from reference TRBV5-4 and TRBJ2-7, is as follows: ETGVTQSPTHLIKTRGQQVTLRCSSQSGHNTVSWYQQALGQGPQFIFQYYREEENGRGNFPPRFSGLQFPNYSSELNVNALELDDSALYLCASSPHGTGGEQYFGPGTRLTVT.

In regard to this clone: The sequence runs out 3 residues before the end of the CDR3; the remainder is reconstructed from the germline J gene. The rearrangement joins TRBV12-3 or TRBV12-4 to TRBJ2-1; D ambiguous. The CDR3 spans 14 residues. V gave up 5 bases and J gave up 4 bases, with 12 bases separating them. CDR3 bases read: TGTGCCAGCAGTCCCACGGGTATGTACAATGAG. As protein: CASSPTGMYNE. The whole CDR3 protein is CASSPTGMYNEQFF.

CDR3 DNA, as far as it was read: TGTGCCAGCAGCCAAGACAGGGCGAACACCGGGGAG. Translating gives CASSQDRANTGE. The whole CDR3 region reads CASSQDRANTGELFF. The V and J genes are TRBV7-6 and TRBJ2-2, with 7 bases lining up with TRBD1. The missing CDR3 end, 3 residues past where the read stops, is filled in from the germline J gene. The J segment lost 0 bases and the V segment lost 5 bases, leaving 3 bases of the junction unmatched. CDR1 and CDR2 from the germline V gene are SGHVS and FNYEAQ. This CDR3 comprises 15 residues.

For this clone: Coverage ceases 3 residues before the CDR3 finishes, and the germline J gene fills in the end. V usage is TRBV5-4 and J usage is TRBJ2-5, with D unresolved. V lost 0 bases and J lost 2, with 5 bases in between. The length of the CDR3 is 13 residues. Germline CDR1 and CDR2: SGHNT and YYREEE (reference sequence). Here the CDR3 reads CASSLGGQETQYF. The covered CDR3 bases are TGTGCCAGCAGCTTGGGAGGTCAAGAGACC.

With respect to this clone: The read ends 3 residues before the CDR3 terminus; that terminus is restored from the germline J gene. The chain employs TRBV23-1 and TRBJ1-1; D gene unclear. TRBV23-1 is identified as an open reading frame with a role that is uncertain. The CDR3 length is 15 residues. The V end was cut by 3 bases, the J end by 3 bases, with 14 bases between. The sequenced part of the CDR3 DNA is TGCGCCAGCAGTCACCCTACCTACCTAGACACTGAA. Amino acids: CASSHPTYLDTE. In full, the CDR3 reads CASSHPTYLDTEAFF.

With regard to this clone: The CDR3 extends 3 residues past the end of the read, so its final part is completed from the germline J gene. The rearrangement joins TRBV19 to TRBJ2-7, with 8 bases aligning to TRBD1. There are 16 residues in the CDR3. Germline V lookup: CDR1 LNHDA, CDR2 SQIVND (reference sequence). J was trimmed by 4 bases and V by 7 bases; bases with no gene match: 15. The CDR3 DNA, read in part, is TGTGCCAGTACCCCGAATACCGGGACAGGTGTATACGAG. It encodes CASTPNTGTGVYE. The complete CDR3 reads CASTPNTGTGVYEQYF.

CDR3 sequence reads: CSAITSGGTDTQYF. The part of the CDR3 DNA that was read is TGCAGTGCAATTACTAGCGGGGGAACAGATACG. This chain links TRBV20-1 with TRBJ2-3, with TRBD2 identical over 11 bases. The CDR3 end falls 3 residues outside the read, so it is completed with the germline J gene. The CDR3 spans 14 residues. V trimming: 6 bases; J trimming: 3 bases; junction bases outside the gene matches: 5. Germline V gene sequence: CDR1 DFQATT, CDR2 SNEGSKA (reference sequence).